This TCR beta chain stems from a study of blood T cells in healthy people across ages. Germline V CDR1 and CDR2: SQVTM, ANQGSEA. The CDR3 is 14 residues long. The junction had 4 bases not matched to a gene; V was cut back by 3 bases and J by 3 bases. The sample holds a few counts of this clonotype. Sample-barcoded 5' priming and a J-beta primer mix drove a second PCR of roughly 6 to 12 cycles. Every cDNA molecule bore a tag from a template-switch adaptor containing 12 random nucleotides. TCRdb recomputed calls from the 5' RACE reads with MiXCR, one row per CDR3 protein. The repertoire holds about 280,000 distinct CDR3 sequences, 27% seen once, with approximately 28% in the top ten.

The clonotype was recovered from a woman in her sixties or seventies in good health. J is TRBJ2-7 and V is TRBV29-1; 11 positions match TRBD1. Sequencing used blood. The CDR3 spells CSVDLGTGGYEQYF. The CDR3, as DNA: TGCAGCGTTGATCTCGGGACAGGGGGCTACGAGCAGTACTTC.